This T cell receptor beta chain originates from a study of T cell repertoires in cytomegalovirus infection. The CDR3 is 15 residues long. Trimming removed 4 bases from V and 6 bases from J; junction bases left unmatched: 6. CDR1 and CDR2 (germline): LNHDA, SQIVND (reference sequence). TCRdb analysed the reads with MiXCR anew, one entry per CDR3 protein. The repertoire holds hundreds of thousands of distinct CDR3 sequences, with 30% to 40% as singletons. Remarks on this clonotype: Its antigen is undetermined.

V usage is TRBV19 and J usage is TRBJ2-3; 11 bases are a match to TRBD2. This receptor was obtained from a human donor in good health (CMV status not recorded). Some clones in this sample may be carry-over from other donors' samples. Source: cultured PBMCs, taken from culture after CMV antigen stimulation. CDR3 amino acids: CASSTISGRDDTQYF. The CDR3 DNA reads TGTGCCAGTAGTACCATTAGCGGGAGGGACGATACGCAGTATTTT.